This T cell receptor (beta chain) was retrieved from a study of blood T cell repertoires in COVID-19 (dated by TCRdb to the early 2020s). Regarding the study in general: The collaborator samples originated in the United States, Italy and Spain and spanned the acute and convalescent phases of COVID-19. HLA class I and class II types, where available, came from metadata supplied by the sample provider rather than from assay-based typing. The repertoires were released in a freely available public database intended as a resource for research on the immune response to SARS-CoV-2. Samples were obtained from the ongoing ImmuneRACE study (first 160 participants) and from over 1,000 subjects provided by 6 global collaborators. Nearly every sample came with metadata listing a de-identified subject ID, COVID-19 status, age in years and sex. The dataset comprised deeply sampled blood TCRbeta repertoires from subjects exposed to, actively infected with, or recovered from COVID-19. The material from the prospective study consisted of cDNA or gDNA derived from T cells, B-cell-depleted T cells, or PBMCs. Summary of the overall study and its limitations: The quantity of clinical and demographic metadata differed by source and by participant and was supplied without curation.

With regard to this clone: The antigen it binds to is not known. Base qualities are missing; no much larger clone stands one base away.

The collaborating institutions used their own protocols to collect whole blood in K2EDTA tubes. For TCRbeta analysis, collaborator samples were shipped as frozen whole blood, as isolated PBMCs, or as DNA extracted from either sample type. TCRbeta CDR3 regions were amplified from genomic DNA by means of the immunoSEQ Assay, a bias-controlled multiplex PCR. In the paper's pipeline: Within the assay, amplification of reference gene primers was used to estimate how many nucleated cells each sample contained. Sequence reads were collapsed and filtered to measure the absolute abundance of every unique TCRbeta CDR3 rearrangement. For each sample, productive Simpson clonality was calculated by taking the square root of Simpson's diversity index across productive rearrangements. TCRdb limited this immuneACCESS table to in-frame rearrangements with V and J called. A share of clones is missing; checked studies link under half to unresolved V genes, and the rest is unexplained. For V, J and clone size, that table is used; D and trimming come from the DNA. Here the sample has more than 150,000 clones; approximately 87% occur a single time. The ten largest make up around 21% of the sample.

From V the trimming removes 4 bases and from J it removes 0 bases, while the gene matches leave 5 bases of the junction unaccounted for. The germline V gene encodes CDR1 SGHTA and CDR2 FQGNSA. The CDR3, from cysteine to phenylalanine, totals 15 residues. The kept DNA is CDR3 alone, 45 bases in frame from the first base. This TCR came from a man between 65 and 85 years old with active or convalescent COVID-19. The V gene is TRBV7-2 and the J gene is TRBJ1-1; TRBD1 matches 7 bases in the middle. Sequenced input: peripheral blood. This receptor carries the CDR3 CASSSQTGVNTEAFF. The nucleotide sequence reads TGTGCCAGCAGCTCACAAACAGGGGTGAACACTGAAGCTTTCTTT.